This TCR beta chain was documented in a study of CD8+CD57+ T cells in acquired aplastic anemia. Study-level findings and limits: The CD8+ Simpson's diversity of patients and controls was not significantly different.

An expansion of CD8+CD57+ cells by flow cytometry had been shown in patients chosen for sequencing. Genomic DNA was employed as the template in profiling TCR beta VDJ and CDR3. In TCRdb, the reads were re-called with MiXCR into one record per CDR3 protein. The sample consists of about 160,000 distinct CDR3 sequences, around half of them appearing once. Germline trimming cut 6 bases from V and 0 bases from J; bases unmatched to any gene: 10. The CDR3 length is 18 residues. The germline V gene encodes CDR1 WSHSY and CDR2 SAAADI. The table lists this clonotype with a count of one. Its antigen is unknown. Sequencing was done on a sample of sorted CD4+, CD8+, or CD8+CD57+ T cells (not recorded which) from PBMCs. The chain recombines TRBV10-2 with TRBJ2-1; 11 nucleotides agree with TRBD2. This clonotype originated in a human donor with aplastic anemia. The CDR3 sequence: CASRGGLAEPSSYNEQFF. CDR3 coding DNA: TGCGCCAGCAGGGGGGGACTAGCGGAACCAAGCTCCTACAATGAGCAGTTCTTC.